A selection of T cell receptor beta chains follows, all from one sample in a study of graft-versus-host responses after intestinal transplantation. Antigens for these TCRs are unknown. Only in-frame clones appear in the TCRdb table, and some are missing; sequencing was by immunoSEQ multiplex PCR. The sample has tens of thousands of clones, more than 85% seen once; the top ten hold around 1.7%. This specimen consisted of unstimulated CD8+ T cells sorted from spleen or lymph node cells, obtained before transplant. The receptors originated from a human donor who was the organ donor for an intestinal transplant. Both conserved end residues are part of each CDR3. A D gene is named only where the DNA matches it firmly. Not all rows give a size; the values are once, few, many and, for expanded clones, a class.

>TRBV9|TRBJ2-7|-|-
TGTGCCAGCAGCGTACTACCTACCTACGAGCAGTACTTC
CASSVLPTYEQYF
>TRBV2|TRBJ1-5|-|-
TGTGCCAGCAGCGGTTGGCAGGGCAGGAATCAGCCCCAGCATTTT
CASSGWQGRNQPQHF
>TRBV28|TRBJ2-7|-|-
TGTGCCAGCAGCCGTACTGGCAGGGTAGACGAGCAGTACTTC
CASSRTGRVDEQYF
>TRBV4-1|TRBJ2-7|-|-
TGCGCCAGCAGCCAAGAGGGGGGTTCCTACGAGCAGTACTTC
CASSQEGGSYEQYF
>TRBV13|TRBJ1-2|once|TRBD1
TGTGCCAGCAGCTTACGGGGGACAGGGGGGGATGGCTACACCTTC
CASSLRGTGGDGYTF
>TRBV28|TRBJ2-1|-|TRBD2
TGTGCCAGCAGTTCGGTGACTAGCGGGAATGAGCAGTTCTTC
CASSSVTSGNEQFF
>TRBV19|TRBJ2-7|-|TRBD2
TGTGCCAGTAGTGTAGCGCTAGCGGGAGTGAGTCCCTACGAGCAGTACTTC
CASSVALAGVSPYEQYF
>TRBV9|TRBJ1-6|-|-
TGTGCCAGCAGCGTTGGAACAGGGAATAATTCACCCCTCCACTTT
CASSVGTGNNSPLHF
>TRBV28|TRBJ2-1|-|-
TGTGCCAGCAGTTTTCCCTTGGGAGAGGGCGTCTACAATGAGCAGTTCTTC
CASSFPLGEGVYNEQFF
>TRBV19|TRBJ1-5|-|TRBD1
TGTGCCAGTAGTACCCTTATCGGACAGGGGCTAATGGGCAATCAGCCCCAGCATTTT
CASSTLIGQGLMGNQPQHF
>TRBV7-9|TRBJ2-1|-|-
TGTGCCAGCAGCTTAGAAGCGGAGGCCCCCTACAATGAGCAGTTCTTC
CASSLEAEAPYNEQFF
>TRBV6-5|TRBJ2-2|-|-
TGTGCCAGCACCCGTGATGAGGTCGGGGAGCTGTTTTTT
CASTRDEVGELFF
>TRBV6-4|TRBJ2-3|-|-
TGTGCCAGCAGTGAAGTAGCGGGCACAGATACGCAGTATTTT
CASSEVAGTDTQYF
>TRBV27|TRBJ1-1|-|-
TGTGCCAGCAGTTTGGGGGGGATGAACACTGAAGCTTTCTTT
CASSLGGMNTEAFF
>TRBV7-2|TRBJ2-7|once|-
TGTGCCAGCAGCACAACAGGGGGGGGATCTTACGAGCAGTACTTC
CASSTTGGGSYEQYF